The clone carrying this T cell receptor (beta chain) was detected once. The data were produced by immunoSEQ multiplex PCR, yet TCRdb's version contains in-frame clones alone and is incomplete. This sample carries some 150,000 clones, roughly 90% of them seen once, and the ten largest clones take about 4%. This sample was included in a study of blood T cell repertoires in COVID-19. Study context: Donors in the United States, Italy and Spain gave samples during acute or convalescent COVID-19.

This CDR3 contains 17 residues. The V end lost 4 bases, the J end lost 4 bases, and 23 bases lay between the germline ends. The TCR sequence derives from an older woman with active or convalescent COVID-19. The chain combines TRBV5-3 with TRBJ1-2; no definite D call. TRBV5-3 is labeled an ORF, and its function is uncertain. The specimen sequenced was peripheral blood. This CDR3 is CARSNPYLGYPFYGYTF. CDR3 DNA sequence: TGTGCCAGAAGCAACCCCTATTTGGGCTATCCTTTCTATGGCTACACCTTC.